This T cell receptor beta chain was retrieved from a study of T-cell reconstitution after alpha-beta-depleted transplantation in children. A TCRbeta library incorporating unique molecular identifiers was prepared. TCRdb independently ran MiXCR on the PCR reads; one entry per CDR3 protein. The sample has more than 85,000 distinct CDR3 sequences; approximately 10% are singletons. This clonotype was counted many times. The CDR3 has 17 residues. Germline-derived CDR1 and CDR2 are SGDLS and YYNGEE. V was cut by 0 bases and J by 0 bases, with 12 bases left in between. V usage is TRBV9 and J usage is TRBJ2-2; D may correspond to TRBD1 or TRBD2 (5 bases each). This TCR was sampled from a human donor who donated a stem cell graft to a child with acute lymphoblastic leukemia. The starting material was PBMCs from the stem cell graft donor, obtained from the stem cell graft. The CDR3 region has the DNA TGTGCCAGCAGCGTAGGGGTCAGGGACCCGAACACCGGGGAGCTGTTTTTT. Protein sequence: CASSVGVRDPNTGELFF.